The present entry profiles one TCR beta chain with its context. The CDR3 loop spans 14 amino acids. Germline lookup yields CDR1 MNHEY and CDR2 SMNVEV (reference sequence). The V gene lost 4 bases and the J gene lost 8 bases, with 17 bases spanning the gap. This sample is drawn from a study of shared clonotypes between healthy human individuals. Overall study: Samples came from two female and a few male donors aged 18 to 49.

CD4+ cell separation produced CD45RA+ naive and CD45RA-negative memory subsets. The assay used deep level. Generated by immunoSEQ multiplex PCR, the TCRdb table keeps only in-frame clones and is missing some. Of about 2,500,000 clones listed, over 85% are singletons. Sequencing input: naive CD4+ T cells sorted from blood. Specified subset: CD45RA+ positively selected. The sequence was collected from a man aged 18 to 35 in good health. The chain couples TRBV27 to TRBJ1-2, with D maybe TRBD1 (5 bases). The CDR3 nucleotides are TGTGCCAGCAGTTATACGTACCAGGGTGGGGGCTACACCTTC. Protein sequence: CASSYTYQGGGYTF.